The rows below give T cell receptor beta chains drawn from one sample of a study of CD8+ T cells in alopecia areata. Libraries were prepared by immunoSEQ multiplex PCR; TCRdb keeps only in-frame clonotypes and omits some of them. The sample holds about 220,000 clones, around 57% seen once. Sequences were derived from CD4+ T cells sorted from blood, sampled at week 4, from a patient treated with tofacitinib. Every receptor here comes from a human donor with alopecia areata. Both conserved end residues are part of each CDR3. D genes are given only for firm matches. Rows give clone size only sometimes, using once, few, many, or a class for an expanded clone.

>.|13|few|TRBV6-1|TRBJ2-3
CASSGVRGDTQYF
TGTGCCAGCAGTGGGGTCAGGGGAGATACGCAGTATTTT
>.|13|.|TRBV30|TRBJ1-5
CAWSVLDGQPQHF
TGTGCCTGGAGTGTACTCGACGGTCAGCCCCAGCATTTT
>TRBD1|14|few|TRBV5-1|TRBJ1-1
CASSLAGGNTEAFF
TGCGCCAGCAGCTTGGCAGGGGGGAACACTGAAGCTTTCTTT
>.|16|once|TRBV30|TRBJ1-1
CAWSRASGARWTEAFF
TGTGCCTGGAGTAGGGCATCTGGCGCCCGATGGACTGAAGCTTTCTTT
>TRBD1|13|.|TRBV29-1|TRBJ2-5
CSVGTGWSETRYF
TGCAGCGTTGGGACAGGGTGGTCCGAGACCCGGTACTTC
>.|13|.|TRBV5-5|TRBJ2-7
CASSARTGSRQYF
TGTGCCAGCAGCGCCCGGACGGGCTCGCGGCAGTACTTC
>TRBD1|20|few|TRBV15|TRBJ2-1
CATSRTWGQPGQGNNAEQFF
TGTGCCACCAGCAGAACTTGGGGGCAACCGGGACAGGGGAATAACGCTGAGCAGTTCTTC
>.|14|.|TRBV7-3|TRBJ2-3
CASSLALSTDTQYF
TGTGCCAGCAGCCTCGCCCTCAGCACAGATACGCAGTATTTT
>TRBD1|16|few|TRBV6-6|TRBJ1-2
CASSYSPTGDRYGYTF
TGTGCCAGCAGTTACTCCCCCACAGGGGATCGTTATGGCTACACCTTC
>TRBD2|15|.|TRBV29-1|TRBJ2-7
CSVISGGAGTYEQYF
TGCAGCGTTATTAGCGGGGGGGCAGGTACCTACGAGCAGTACTTC